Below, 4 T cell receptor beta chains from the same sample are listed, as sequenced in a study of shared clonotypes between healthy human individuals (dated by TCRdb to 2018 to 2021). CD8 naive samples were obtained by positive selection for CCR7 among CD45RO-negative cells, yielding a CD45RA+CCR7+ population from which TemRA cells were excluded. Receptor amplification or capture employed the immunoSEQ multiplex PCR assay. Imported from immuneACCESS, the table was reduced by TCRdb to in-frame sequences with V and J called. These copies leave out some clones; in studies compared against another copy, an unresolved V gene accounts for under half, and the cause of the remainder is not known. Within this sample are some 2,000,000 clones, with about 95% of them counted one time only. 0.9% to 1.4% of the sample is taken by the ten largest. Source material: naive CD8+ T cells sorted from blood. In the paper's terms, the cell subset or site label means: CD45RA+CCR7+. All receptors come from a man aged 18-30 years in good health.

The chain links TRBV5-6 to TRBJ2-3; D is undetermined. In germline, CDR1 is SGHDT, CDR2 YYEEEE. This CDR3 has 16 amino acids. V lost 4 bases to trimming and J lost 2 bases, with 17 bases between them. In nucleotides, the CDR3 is TGTGCCAGCAGCCCGGCCGTGACTGGGCCCACAGATACGCAGTATTTT. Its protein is CASSPAVTGPTDTQYF.

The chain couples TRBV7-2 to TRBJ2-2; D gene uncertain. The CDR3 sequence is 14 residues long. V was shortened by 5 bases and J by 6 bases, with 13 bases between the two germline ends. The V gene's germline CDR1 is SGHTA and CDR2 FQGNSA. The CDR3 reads CASSQLGWAGELFF. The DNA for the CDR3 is TGTGCCAGCAGCCAGTTGGGTTGGGCCGGGGAGCTGTTTTTT. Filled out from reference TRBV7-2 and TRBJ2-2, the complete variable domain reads GAGVSQSPSNKVTEKGKDVELRCDPISGHTALYWYRQSLGQGLEFLIYFQGNSAPDKSGLPSDRFSAERTGGSVSTLTIQRTQQEDSAVYLCASSQLGWAGELFFGEGSRLTVL.

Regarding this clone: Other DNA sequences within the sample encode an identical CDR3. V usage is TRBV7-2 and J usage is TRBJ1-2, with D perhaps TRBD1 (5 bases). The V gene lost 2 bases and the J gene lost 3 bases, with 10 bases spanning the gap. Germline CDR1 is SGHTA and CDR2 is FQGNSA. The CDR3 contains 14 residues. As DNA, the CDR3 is TGTGCCAGCAGCTTATTCGGCAGGGACTATGGCTACACCTTC. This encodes CASSLFGRDYGYTF. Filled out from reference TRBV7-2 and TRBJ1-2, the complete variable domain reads GAGVSQSPSNKVTEKGKDVELRCDPISGHTALYWYRQSLGQGLEFLIYFQGNSAPDKSGLPSDRFSAERTGGSVSTLTIQRTQQEDSAVYLCASSLFGRDYGYTFGSGTRLTVV.

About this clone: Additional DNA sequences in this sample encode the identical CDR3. CDR3 sequence reads: CASSIGSGSIYEQYF. CDR3 nucleotides: TGTGCCAGTAGTATCGGTAGCGGGTCTATCTACGAGCAGTACTTC. This chain uses TRBV19 with TRBJ2-7, with 7 bases matching TRBD2. With V trimmed by 3 bases and J by 3 bases, 8 bases remained unmatched. This CDR3 is built from 15 residues. Germline CDR1 and CDR2: LNHDA and SQIVND (reference sequence).